These 14 T cell receptor beta chains originate from one sample sequenced in a study of identifying expanded T cells in peripheral blood. Some clones are missing from TCRdb's copy, which holds only in-frame ones; the method was immunoSEQ multiplex PCR. The data hold tens of thousands of clones, with 84% observed a single time. Material for sequencing was blood. The receptors here all came from a person aged 18 to 70 in good health.

Only one count was recorded for this clone. The chain uses TRBV18 and TRBJ2-7; 9 nucleotides line up with TRBD1. The CDR3 contains 14 residues. Germline values: CDR1 KGHSH, CDR2 LQKENI. V lost 3 bases to trimming and J lost 5 bases; unmatched junction nucleotides: 5. For the CDR3, the DNA is TGTGCCAGCTCACCTGCCGGGACAGGGCACGAGCAGTACTTC. Translated, it gives CASSPAGTGHEQYF.

This chain uses TRBV4-1 with TRBJ1-5, with D hard to call. CDR3 length: 15 residues. Deletions cut 1 base from V and 2 bases from J, with 9 bases between. The V gene's germline CDR1 is MGHRA and CDR2 YSYEKL. CDR3 residues: CASSQGGFRNQPQHF. The CDR3 nucleotides are TGCGCCAGCAGCCAAGGTGGGTTTCGCAATCAGCCCCAGCATTTT.

This clone has a handful of counts. The chain combines TRBV5-4 with TRBJ1-4, with D perhaps matching TRBD1 (6 bases). The CDR3 is 16 residues long. Germline values: CDR1 SGHNT, CDR2 YYREEE (reference sequence). Trimming took 4 bases from V and 0 from J, leaving 13 bases between them. The CDR3 reads CASSASGASTNEKLFF. In DNA, the CDR3 is TGTGCCAGCAGCGCATCAGGGGCCTCAACTAATGAAAAACTGTTTTTT. The entire variable domain, with the rest obtained from reference TRBV5-4 and TRBJ1-4, is as follows: ETGVTQSPTHLIKTRGQQVTLRCSSQSGHNTVSWYQQALGQGPQFIFQYYREEENGRGNFPPRFSGLQFPNYSSELNVNALELDDSALYLCASSASGASTNEKLFFGSGTQLSVL.

This clone was found once. The V and J genes are TRBV5-4 and TRBJ2-2; D ambiguous. The CDR3 extends over 15 amino acids. The V and J ends lost 6 bases and 0 bases respectively, with 12 bases between them. CDR1 is SGHNT, CDR2 YYREEE, per germline (reference sequence). The CDR3 coding sequence is TGTGCCAGCACCCCCGGCGGAACGAACACCGGGGAGCTGTTTTTT. This encodes CASTPGGTNTGELFF.

V usage is TRBV7-3 and J usage is TRBJ2-2; D may be TRBD1 or TRBD2 (5 bases each). Germline V gene lookup returns CDR1 SGHTA and CDR2 FQGTGA. V was pared by 5 bases and J by 6 bases, with 13 bases between. This CDR3 is built from 14 residues. The CDR3 coding sequence is TGTGCCAGCAGCACGATGGGGACGGCCGGGGAGCTGTTTTTT. Translating it yields CASSTMGTAGELFF.

This clone has only one observation. The V gene is TRBV10-1, the J gene TRBJ1-2, with D perhaps TRBD1 (5 bases). Germline assignment: CDR1 WNHNN and CDR2 SYGVQD (reference sequence). Trimming pared 7 bases from V and 6 bases from J, leaving 21 bases between. There are 15 residues in the CDR3. The CDR3 coding sequence is TGCGCCAGCATCCCGTCAGGGCGACACTCGAATGGCTACACCTTC. Its translation: CASIPSGRHSNGYTF.

The V call is TRBV7-2, the J call TRBJ2-4; 12 positions agree with TRBD2. Germline V gene data show CDR1 as SGHTA and CDR2 as FQGNSA. V dropped 3 bases and J dropped 8; count of bases not matched to a gene: 5. This CDR3 has 15 residues. The CDR3: CASSFPGTSGHIQYF. DNA of the CDR3: TGTGCCAGCAGCTTCCCTGGGACTAGCGGGCACATTCAGTACTTC.

This chain uses TRBV2 with TRBJ2-3; TRBD2 agrees at 9 bases. From germline, CDR1 is SNHLY and CDR2 FYNNEI. The CDR3 runs to 14 residues. With 7 bases clipped from V and 4 bases from J, the junction kept 6 bases outside the gene matches. For the CDR3, the DNA is TGTGCCAGCAAGACTAGCGGCGGGGCAGATACGCAGTATTTT. Translation: CASKTSGGADTQYF.

The chain couples TRBV5-6 to TRBJ2-5; 10 nucleotides line up with TRBD2. Germline V lookup: CDR1 SGHDT, CDR2 YYEEEE. This CDR3 has 16 amino acids. V shed 5 bases, J shed 4 bases, and the junction held 11 bases outside the gene matches. CDR3: CASSPGASGSRETQYF. Here the CDR3 DNA reads TGTGCCAGCAGTCCTGGGGCTAGCGGGAGCCGAGAGACCCAGTACTTC.

The chain couples TRBV18 to TRBJ2-1; 8 nucleotides align to TRBD2. V trimming: 3 bases; J trimming: 8 bases; junction bases outside the gene matches: 9. In germline, CDR1 is KGHSH, CDR2 LQKENI. This CDR3 contains 15 residues. The CDR3 reads CASSPLTSVGDEQFF. The CDR3 DNA is TGTGCCAGCTCACCGCTGACTAGCGTAGGGGATGAGCAGTTCTTC. Drawing the rest from reference TRBV18 and TRBJ2-1, the complete variable domain is NAGVMQNPRHLVRRRGQEARLRCSPMKGHSHVYWYRQLPEEGLKFMVYLQKENIIDESGMPKERFSAEFPKEGPSILRIQQVVRGDSAAYFCASSPLTSVGDEQFFGPGTRLTVL.

This clone was observed at least ten times. This chain joins TRBV27 and TRBJ2-7; possibly TRBD1 or TRBD2 for D (5 bases each). The V and J ends lost 3 bases and 2 bases respectively, with 5 bases between them. CDR3 size: 12 residues. Germline lookup yields CDR1 MNHEY and CDR2 SMNVEV (reference sequence). The DNA for the CDR3 is TGTGCCAGCAGTTTGGGGGCCTACGAGCAGTACTTC. Translation gives CASSLGAYEQYF.

This chain joins TRBV18 and TRBJ1-2, with D unresolved. The CDR3 length is 13 residues. CDR1 is KGHSH, CDR2 LQKENI, per germline. With 2 bases removed from V and 4 bases from J, the gap between germline ends came to 8 bases. The CDR3: CASSPKELYGYTF. Written as DNA, the CDR3 is TGTGCCAGCTCACCAAAGGAGCTCTATGGCTACACCTTC.

The rearrangement uses TRBV2 and TRBJ2-4, with 8 positions matching TRBD1. CDR3 length equals 16 residues. The V and J ends lost 6 bases and 0 bases, in that order; junction bases with no gene match: 7. The germline CDR1 and CDR2 sequences are SNHLY and FYNNEI. As DNA, the CDR3 is TGTGCCAGCAGGGGGACAGGACCGTTAGCCAAAAACATTCAGTACTTC. Translation: CASRGTGPLAKNIQYF.

This clone was observed a few times. Germline and junction disagree at one end, which may indicate a read error. Here the CDR3 reads CASSLVWGPIRVF. CDR3 in DNA: TGTGCCAGCAGCTTAGTTTGGGGGCCTATTAGGGTCTTC. V gene TRBV11-1 combines with J gene TRBJ2-1; D is possibly TRBD1 (6 bases). CDR3 length equals 13 residues. The germline V gene has CDR1 SGHAT and CDR2 FQDESV (reference sequence).